This TCR beta chain was sequenced for a study of cytomegalovirus exposure and HLA in healthy donors. After removal of 1 base from V and 7 bases from J, the junction contained 6 bases not matched to a gene. Germline CDR1 and CDR2: MGHRA and YSYEKL. This CDR3 contains 16 residues. With 60 Vbeta and 13 Jbeta primers, the PCR was carried out. Produced via immunoSEQ multiplex PCR; TCRdb's table is partial and in-frame only. The sample holds 100,000 to 150,000 clones, 70% to 85% seen once. Sequenced material: PBMCs. The sequence came from a boy aged 2 to 10 in good health and CMV-seronegative. The chain uses TRBV4-1 and TRBJ2-1; 11 nucleotides line up with TRBD2. The CDR3 nucleotides are TGCGCCAGCAGCCAAGTAAGACTAGCGGGAAATAATGAGCAGTTCTTC. Amino acid sequence: CASSQVRLAGNNEQFF.